This T cell receptor (beta chain) is drawn from a study of T cell responses to AZD1222 COVID-19 vaccine. Per germline, CDR1 MGHRA and CDR2 YSYEKL. The trim removed 4 bases at V and 8 bases at J, leaving 12 bases unmatched. The CDR3 is 16 residues long. Study-wide points: Seropositive AZD1222 recipients at baseline numbered only five or six. Per reports, nearly half of all spike-specific TCRs target regions that are unmutated in variants. Vaccine-associated CD4 TCRs spanned spike, dominant at 160-218 and 743-854. Donor demographics were predominantly white British with a female majority; clonal diversity may be underestimated.

TCRdb keeps only in-frame clones here, not all; method: immunoSEQ multiplex PCR. Here the sample spans 90,000 to 150,000 clones, 80% to 90% being singletons. In the case of this clone: What it binds is unknown.

V gene TRBV4-1 combines with J gene TRBJ1-4; the match to TRBD1 covers 8 bases. The input for sequencing was peripheral blood, taken on day 0 of AZD1222 vaccination. The TCR comes from an adult in good health. The CDR3 protein is CASSLGTGRAREKLFF. The CDR3 nucleotides are TGCGCCAGCAGCCTCGGGACAGGTCGGGCCAGGGAAAAACTGTTTTTT.